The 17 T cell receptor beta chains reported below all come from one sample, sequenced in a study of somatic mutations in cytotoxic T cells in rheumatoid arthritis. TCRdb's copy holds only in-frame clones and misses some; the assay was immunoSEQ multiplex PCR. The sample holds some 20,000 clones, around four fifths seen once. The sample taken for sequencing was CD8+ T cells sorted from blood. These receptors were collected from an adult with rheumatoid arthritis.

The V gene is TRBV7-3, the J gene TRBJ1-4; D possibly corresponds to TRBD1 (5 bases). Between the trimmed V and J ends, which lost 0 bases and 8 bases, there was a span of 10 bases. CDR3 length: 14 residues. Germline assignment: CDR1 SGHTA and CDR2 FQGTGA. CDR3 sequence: CASSLTGGFEKLFF. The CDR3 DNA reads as TGTGCCAGCAGCTTAACGGGGGGGTTCGAAAAACTGTTTTTT.

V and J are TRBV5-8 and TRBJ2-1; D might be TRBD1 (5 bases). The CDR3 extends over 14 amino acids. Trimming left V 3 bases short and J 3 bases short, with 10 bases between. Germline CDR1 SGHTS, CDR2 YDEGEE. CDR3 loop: CASSSDMSYNEQFF. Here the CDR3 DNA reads TGTGCCAGCAGCTCGGACATGAGCTACAATGAGCAGTTCTTC.

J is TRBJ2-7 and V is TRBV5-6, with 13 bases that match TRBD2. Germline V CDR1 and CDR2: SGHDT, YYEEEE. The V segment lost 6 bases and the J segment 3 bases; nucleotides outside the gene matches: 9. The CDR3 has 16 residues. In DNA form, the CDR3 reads TGTGCCAGCAACGCCGGGACTAGCGGGGCGATCTACGAGCAGTACGTC. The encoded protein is CASNAGTSGAIYEQYV.

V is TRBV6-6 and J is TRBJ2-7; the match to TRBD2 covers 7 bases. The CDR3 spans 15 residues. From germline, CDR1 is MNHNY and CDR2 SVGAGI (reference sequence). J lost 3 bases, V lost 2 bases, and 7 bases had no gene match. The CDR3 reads CASSYPPTSDYEQYF. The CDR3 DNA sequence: TGTGCCAGCAGTTACCCCCCAACTAGCGACTACGAGCAGTACTTC.

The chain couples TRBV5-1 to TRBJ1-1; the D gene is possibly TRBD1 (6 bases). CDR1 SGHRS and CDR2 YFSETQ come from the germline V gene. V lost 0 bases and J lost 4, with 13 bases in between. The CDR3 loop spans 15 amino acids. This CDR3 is CASSLVYRASTEAFF. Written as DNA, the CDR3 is TGCGCCAGCAGCTTGGTTTACAGGGCCAGCACTGAAGCTTTCTTT.

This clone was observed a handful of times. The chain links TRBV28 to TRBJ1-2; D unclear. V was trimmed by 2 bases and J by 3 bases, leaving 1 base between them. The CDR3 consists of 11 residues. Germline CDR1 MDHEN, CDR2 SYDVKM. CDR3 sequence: CASSLDYGYTF. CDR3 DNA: TGTGCCAGCAGTTTAGACTATGGCTACACCTTC.

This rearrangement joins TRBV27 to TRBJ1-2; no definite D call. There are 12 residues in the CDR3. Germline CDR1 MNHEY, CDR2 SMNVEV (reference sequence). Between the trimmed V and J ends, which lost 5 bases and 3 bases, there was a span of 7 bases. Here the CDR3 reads CASSPRYYGYTF. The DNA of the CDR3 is TGTGCCAGCAGTCCCCGTTACTATGGCTACACCTTC.

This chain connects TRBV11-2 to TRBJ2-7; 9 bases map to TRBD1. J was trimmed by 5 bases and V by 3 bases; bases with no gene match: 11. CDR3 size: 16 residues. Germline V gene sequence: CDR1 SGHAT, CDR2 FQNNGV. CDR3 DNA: TGTGCCAGCAGCTTTAGTACCGGGGGACAGGGCCACGAGCAGTACGTC. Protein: CASSFSTGGQGHEQYV.

In DNA, the CDR3 is TGTGCCAGCAGCACTGAAGGGGGTCGGGCCTACAATGAGCAGTTCTTC. This encodes CASSTEGGRAYNEQFF. J is TRBJ2-1 and V is TRBV7-2; tentative D call: TRBD1 (6 bases). CDR3 length: 16 residues. The germline CDR1 and CDR2 sequences are SGHTA and FQGNSA. The V end was cut by 5 bases, the J end by 2 bases, with 16 bases between. Looking up the rest from reference TRBV7-2 and TRBJ2-1 gives the full variable domain: GAGVSQSPSNKVTEKGKDVELRCDPISGHTALYWYRQSLGQGLEFLIYFQGNSAPDKSGLPSDRFSAERTGGSVSTLTIQRTQQEDSAVYLCASSTEGGRAYNEQFFGPGTRLTVL.

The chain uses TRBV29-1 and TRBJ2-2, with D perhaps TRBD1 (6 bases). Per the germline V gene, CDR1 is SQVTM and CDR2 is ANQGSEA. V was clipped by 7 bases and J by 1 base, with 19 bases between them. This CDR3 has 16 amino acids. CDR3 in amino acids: CSAVLPGHGNTGELFF. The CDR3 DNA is TGCAGCGCTGTCCTCCCGGGACACGGGAACACCGGGGAGCTGTTTTTT.

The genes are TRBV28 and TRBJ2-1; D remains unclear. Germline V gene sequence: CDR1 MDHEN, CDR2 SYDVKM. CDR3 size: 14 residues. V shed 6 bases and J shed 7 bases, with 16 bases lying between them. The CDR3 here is CASSRPGLGNEQFF. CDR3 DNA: TGTGCCAGCAGCCGTCCGGGTTTGGGGAATGAGCAGTTCTTC.

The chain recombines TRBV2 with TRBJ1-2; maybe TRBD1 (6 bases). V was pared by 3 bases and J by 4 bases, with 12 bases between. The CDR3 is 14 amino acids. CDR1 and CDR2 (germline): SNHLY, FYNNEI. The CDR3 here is CASSDLGQPYGYTF. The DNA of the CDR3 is TGTGCCAGCAGTGATTTGGGACAACCCTATGGCTACACCTTC.

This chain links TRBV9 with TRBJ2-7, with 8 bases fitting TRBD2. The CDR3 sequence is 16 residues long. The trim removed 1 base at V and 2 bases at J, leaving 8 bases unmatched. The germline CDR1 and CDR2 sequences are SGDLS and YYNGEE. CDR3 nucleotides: TGTGCCAGCAGCGTACGGGAGCGGGAGTCCGCCTACGAGCAGTACTTC. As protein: CASSVRERESAYEQYF.

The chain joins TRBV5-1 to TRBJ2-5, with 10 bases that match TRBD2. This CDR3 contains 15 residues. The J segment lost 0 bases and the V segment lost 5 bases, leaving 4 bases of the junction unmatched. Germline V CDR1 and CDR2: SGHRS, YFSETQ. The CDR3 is CASRLAGAYQETQYF. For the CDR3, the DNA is TGCGCCAGCAGGCTAGCGGGGGCGTACCAAGAGACCCAGTACTTC.

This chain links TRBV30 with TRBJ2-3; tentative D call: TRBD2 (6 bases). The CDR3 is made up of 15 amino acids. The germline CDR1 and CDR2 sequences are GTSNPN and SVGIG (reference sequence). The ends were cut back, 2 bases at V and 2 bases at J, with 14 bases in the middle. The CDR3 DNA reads TGTGCCTGGAGTTCGATAGCGGAGCACACAGATACGCAGTATTTT. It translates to CAWSSIAEHTDTQYF.

This CDR3 is CASSLRTSGKSYEQYF. CDR3 coding DNA: TGTGCCAGCAGTTTAAGGACTAGCGGGAAATCCTACGAGCAGTACTTC. This chain links TRBV27 with TRBJ2-5; 12 bases fit TRBD2. The J call may not be correct, given that the DNA end is closer to TRBJ2-7. Germline lookup yields CDR1 MNHEY and CDR2 SMNVEV (reference sequence). This CDR3 has 16 residues.

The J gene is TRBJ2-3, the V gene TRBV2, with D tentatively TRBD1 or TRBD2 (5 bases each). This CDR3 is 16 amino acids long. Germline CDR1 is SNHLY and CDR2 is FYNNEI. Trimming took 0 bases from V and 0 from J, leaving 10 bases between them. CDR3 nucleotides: TGTGCCAGCAGTGAAGCGGGGGACGGAAGCACAGATACGCAGTATTTT. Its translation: CASSEAGDGSTDTQYF.